The text below deals with one T cell receptor (beta chain). This entry comes from a study of T cell changes during pregnancy in multiple sclerosis. The V gene's germline CDR1 is SEHNR and CDR2 FQNEAQ (reference sequence). This CDR3 contains 12 residues. V shed 1 base and J shed 10 bases, with 5 bases lying between them. TCRdb's copy holds only in-frame clones and misses some; the assay was immunoSEQ multiplex PCR. The table records around 33,000 clones, approximately 90% of them present only once. The source was CD8+ T cells from peripheral blood mononuclear cells, collected in the third trimester of pregnancy. This chain uses TRBV7-9 with TRBJ1-6; the D gene is possibly TRBD1 (5 bases). This clonotype was sampled from a female donor with multiple sclerosis, enrolled in a pregnancy study. The CDR3 coding sequence is TGTGCCAGCAGCTTAGGACAGTCACCCCTCCACTTT. It codes for CASSLGQSPLHF.